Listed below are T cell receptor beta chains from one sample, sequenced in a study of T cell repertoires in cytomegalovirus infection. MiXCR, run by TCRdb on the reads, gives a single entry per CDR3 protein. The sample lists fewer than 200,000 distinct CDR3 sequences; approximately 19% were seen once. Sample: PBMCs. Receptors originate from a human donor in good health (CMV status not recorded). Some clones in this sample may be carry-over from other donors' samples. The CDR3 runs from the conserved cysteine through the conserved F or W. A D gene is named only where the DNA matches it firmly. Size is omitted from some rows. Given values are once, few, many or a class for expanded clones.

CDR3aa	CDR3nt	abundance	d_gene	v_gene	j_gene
CASKGLAGDSYNEQFF	TGTGCCAGCAAGGGACTAGCGGGAGACTCCTACAATGAGCAGTTCTTC	.	TRBD2	TRBV6-8	TRBJ2-1
CASSLLAGAGVQFF	TGTGCCAGCAGTTTACTAGCGGGGGCCGGGGTGCAGTTCTTC	.	TRBD2	TRBV6-6	TRBJ2-1
CASSEDNNSPLHF	TGCGCCAGCAGTGAGGATAATAATTCACCCCTCCACTTT	.	.	TRBV10-2	TRBJ1-6
CASNYTPRHSNQPQHF	TGTGCCAGCAACTACACGCCCCGTCATAGCAATCAGCCCCAGCATTTT	many	.	TRBV28	TRBJ1-5
CASSRTDYSYEQYF	TGTGCCAGCAGCCGGACCGACTACTCATACGAGCAGTACTTC	few	.	TRBV7-9	TRBJ2-7
CASIKGRDIAKNIQYF	TGTGCCAGCATTAAGGGTAGGGACATAGCCAAAAACATTCAGTACTTC	few	.	TRBV28	TRBJ2-4
CAAADRIIQPQHF	TGTGCCGCAGCGGACCGGATAATTCAGCCCCAGCATTTT	few	.	TRBV6-8	TRBJ1-5
CATSDLSGQGETQYF	TGTGCCACCAGTGATTTGTCGGGACAGGGAGAGACCCAGTACTTC	few	TRBD1	TRBV24-1	TRBJ2-5
CASSQEDAGGTYEQYF	TGCGCCAGCAGCCAAGAGGACGCGGGAGGAACCTACGAGCAGTACTTC	few	TRBD2	TRBV4-1	TRBJ2-7
CASSDDRWRPEAFF	TGTGCCAGCAGTGATGACAGGTGGAGGCCTGAAGCTTTCTTT	.	.	TRBV2	TRBJ1-1
CASSQERTLNTEAFF	TGTGCCAGCAGCCAAGAAAGGACATTGAACACTGAAGCTTTCTTT	.	.	TRBV3-1	TRBJ1-1
CASSARTRATGEAFF	TGTGCCAGCAGTGCGAGGACAAGGGCAACCGGTGAAGCTTTCTTT	many	.	TRBV6-5	TRBJ1-1
CSAALAGREETQYF	TGCAGTGCGGCACTAGCGGGGCGAGAAGAGACCCAGTACTTC	.	TRBD2	TRBV20-1	TRBJ2-5
CASSSRLLDTQYF	TGTGCCAGCAGCTCCAGGCTTCTAGATACGCAGTATTTT	many	.	TRBV7-8	TRBJ2-3
CSVGSLNEKLFF	TGCAGCGTTGGAAGTCTTAATGAAAAACTGTTTTTT	.	.	TRBV29-1	TRBJ1-4
CASSLGQGEWETQYF	TGTGCCAGCAGCTTGGGACAGGGGGAGTGGGAGACCCAGTACTTC	.	TRBD1	TRBV5-4	TRBJ2-5
CSARVVDQPQHF	TGCAGTGCTAGAGTAGTCGATCAGCCCCAGCATTTT	.	.	TRBV20-1	TRBJ1-5
CASSLLGYSRIQYF	TGTGCCAGCAGTTTACTCGGTTATTCTCGGATTCAGTACTTC	few	.	TRBV12-3/TRBV12-4	TRBJ2-4
CASSIWDAGNEQFF	TGTGCCAGCAGCATTTGGGACGCTGGGAATGAGCAGTTCTTC	.	.	TRBV11-2	TRBJ2-1
CASSRGQGLGNTIYF	TGTGCCAGCAGTAGAGGACAGGGGCTTGGAAACACCATATATTTT	few	TRBD1	TRBV28	TRBJ1-3
CASSLERGYGYTF	TGTGCCAGCAGCTTAGAGCGGGGCTATGGCTACACCTTC	few	.	TRBV7-2	TRBJ1-2
CASSLTGTGYNEQFF	TGTGCCAGCAGTTTAACGGGGACAGGCTACAATGAGCAGTTCTTC	few	TRBD1	TRBV28	TRBJ2-1
CASQREGPGELFF	TGTGCCAGCCAACGGGAGGGCCCCGGGGAGCTGTTTTTT	.	TRBD2	TRBV7-9	TRBJ2-2
CASWTFGGSRYGYTF	TGTGCCAGCTGGACGTTCGGGGGTTCTCGTTATGGCTACACCTTC	.	.	TRBV5-4	TRBJ1-2
CASSSGTTRDEQFF	TGTGCCAGCAGCTCCGGGACTACGCGGGATGAGCAGTTCTTC	.	TRBD2	TRBV7-9	TRBJ2-1
CATTPARGSYEQYF	TGTGCCACCACCCCGGCACGGGGCAGCTACGAGCAGTACTTC	few	.	TRBV15	TRBJ2-7
CASSNIQGGQGQPQHF	TGTGCCAGCAGCAATATACAGGGGGGCCAGGGACAGCCCCAGCATTTT	many	TRBD1	TRBV11-2	TRBJ1-5
CASSLSGGAQPQHF	TGTGCCAGCAGTTTATCAGGAGGGGCTCAGCCCCAGCATTTT	.	.	TRBV12-3/TRBV12-4	TRBJ1-5
CASSSGAGEGSTEAFF	TGTGCCAGCAGTTCCGGGGCAGGGGAGGGGTCCACTGAAGCTTTCTTT	.	.	TRBV6-6	TRBJ1-1
CASSDRSHFNTDTQYF	TGTGCCAGCAGTGACAGGAGCCACTTTAATACAGATACGCAGTATTTT	few	.	TRBV6-4	TRBJ2-3
CASSLQASLNQPQHF	TGTGCCAGCAGCTTACAGGCCTCTCTGAATCAGCCCCAGCATTTT	many	.	TRBV7-2	TRBJ1-5
CASSQDLEVEQYF	TGCGCCAGCAGCCAAGATCTCGAGGTCGAGCAGTACTTC	few	.	TRBV4-3	TRBJ2-7
CASSREGFGQNTEAFF	TGCGCCAGCAGCAGGGAGGGATTCGGACAGAACACTGAAGCTTTCTTT	many	.	TRBV5-1	TRBJ1-1